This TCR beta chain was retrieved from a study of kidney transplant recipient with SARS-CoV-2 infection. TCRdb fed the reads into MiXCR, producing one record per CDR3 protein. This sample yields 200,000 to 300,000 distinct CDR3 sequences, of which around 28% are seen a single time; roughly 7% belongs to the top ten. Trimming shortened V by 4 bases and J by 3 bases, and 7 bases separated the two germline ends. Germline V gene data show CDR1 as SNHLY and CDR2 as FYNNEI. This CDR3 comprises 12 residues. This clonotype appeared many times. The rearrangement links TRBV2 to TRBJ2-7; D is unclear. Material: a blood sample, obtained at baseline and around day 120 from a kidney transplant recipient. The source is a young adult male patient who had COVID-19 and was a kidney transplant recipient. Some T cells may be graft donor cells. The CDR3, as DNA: TGTGCCAGCAGTGTCCGGGTCTACGAGCAGTACTTC. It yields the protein CASSVRVYEQYF.